A selection of T cell receptor beta chains follows, all from one sample in a study of early T cells in non-severe SARS-CoV-2 infection. From the 5' RACE reads, TCRdb called clonotypes with MiXCR, one entry per CDR3 protein. Among around 26,000 distinct CDR3 sequences listed, about 4.2% were seen once. Sequenced input: whole blood. The source is an adult who was a healthcare worker with PCR-confirmed SARS-CoV-2 infection or an uninfected control (not recorded which). The CDR3 runs from the conserved cysteine through the conserved F or W. D genes are given only for firm matches. The size field is filled for only some rows; it gives once, few, many or a size class.

d_call cdr3_length clone_size j_call v_call cdr3_nt cdr3_aa
NA 13 many TRBJ2-1 TRBV4-2 TGTGCCAGCAGCCAAGATTTAAAGAGTGAGCAGTTCTTC CASSQDLKSEQFF
NA 15 many TRBJ1-4 TRBV4-1 TGCGCCAGCAGCCACCAGGGCATTAGAAATGAAAAACTGTTTTTT CASSHQGIRNEKLFF
TRBD1 15 medium-sized TRBJ1-1 TRBV6-6 TGTGCCAGCAGGGGGACAGGGATGGCGAACACTGAAGCTTTCTTT CASRGTGMANTEAFF
NA 16 NA TRBJ2-5 TRBV7-2 TGTGCCAGCAGCTCCAGTTGGGGAGGCCGACAAGAGACCCAGTACTTC CASSSSWGGRQETQYF
NA 16 many TRBJ1-5 TRBV5-6 TGTGCCAGCAGCTTGGGTCCCGGGGATAGCAATCAGCCCCAGCATTTT CASSLGPGDSNQPQHF
NA 15 NA TRBJ2-4 TRBV7-9 TGTGCCAGCAGCCGGCTGGGGGCTCCGGGTGCTACTCAGTACTTC CASSRLGAPGATQYF
NA 11 NA TRBJ2-7 TRBV29-1 TGCAGCGCCAAACTGGGGTACGAGCAGTACTTC CSAKLGYEQYF
NA 15 many TRBJ1-4 TRBV5-1 TGCGCCAGCAGCTTGGCCTCGTCTGCAAATGAAAAACTGTTTTTT CASSLASSANEKLFF
NA 15 medium-sized TRBJ2-5 TRBV18 TGTGCCAGCTCACCGGCTCAGGGCGTTCAAGAGACCCAGTACTTC CASSPAQGVQETQYF
NA 14 many TRBJ2-3 TRBV11-2 TGTGCCAGCAGCTTAGTCGGAGCAACAGATACGCAGTATTTT CASSLVGATDTQYF
NA 16 many TRBJ1-5 TRBV2 TGTGCCAGCAGAGCTCCAGGGTCTGTTAGCAATCAGCCCCAGCATTTT CASRAPGSVSNQPQHF
NA 13 many TRBJ2-7 TRBV20-1 TGCAGTGCTAGATGGGGGCGGGAGTACGAGCAGTACTTC CSARWGREYEQYF
NA 14 many TRBJ1-2 TRBV6-5 TGTGCCAGCAGTCCGGCTGGAAGGGGCCTTGGCTACACCTTC CASSPAGRGLGYTF
TRBD1 14 many TRBJ1-1 TRBV12-3/TRBV12-4 TGTGCCAGCAGAAAACAGGGGCGATTCACTGAAGCTTTCTTT CASRKQGRFTEAFF
NA 14 many TRBJ1-2 TRBV14 TGTGCCAGCAGCCAAGACCGGGGGGGGTCTGGCTACACCTTC CASSQDRGGSGYTF
TRBD1 15 many TRBJ1-5 TRBV29-1 TGCAGCGTACAATTCGGGACAGGGGGCGAACAGCCCCAGCATTTT CSVQFGTGGEQPQHF
TRBD2 17 few TRBJ2-3 TRBV11-2 TGTGCCAGCAGCTTACGAAGTCTAGCGGGACTCACAGATACGCAGTATTTT CASSLRSLAGLTDTQYF
TRBD2 15 NA TRBJ2-1 TRBV28 TGTGCCAGCAGCTTTCTAGCGGGAGGTCGCAATGAGCAGTTCTTC CASSFLAGGRNEQFF
TRBD1 14 many TRBJ1-4 TRBV20-1 TGCAGTGCAAGAGACAGGGGATCTAATGAAAAACTGTTTTTT CSARDRGSNEKLFF
TRBD2 15 many TRBJ2-7 TRBV27 TGTGCCAGCAGGCCCGGGACTAGCGGGGGCCACGAGCAGTACTTC CASRPGTSGGHEQYF
NA 14 many TRBJ1-1 TRBV7-9 TGTGCCAGCAGCTCCAGGGGCAGAGCAACTGAAGCTTTCTTT CASSSRGRATEAFF
TRBD2 20 NA TRBJ2-1 TRBV7-8 TGTGCCAGCACCCTGACCCGTGCTAGCGGAGTATTTCGGTCCTACAATGAGCAGTTCTTC CASTLTRASGVFRSYNEQFF
TRBD1 12 NA TRBJ1-4 TRBV29-1 TGCAGCGCCAGGACAGGGGAGGAAAAACTGTTTTTT CSARTGEEKLFF
NA 14 many TRBJ2-1 TRBV7-2 TGTGCCAGCAGCATCCTATCCCGAAACAATGAGCAGTTCTTC CASSILSRNNEQFF
NA 13 many TRBJ2-7 TRBV7-3 TGTGCCAGCAGCTTCGGCCGGACCGGCGAGCAGTACTTC CASSFGRTGEQYF
TRBD1 14 many TRBJ1-1 TRBV4-1 TGCGCCAGCAGTGTGACAGGGCTGAACACTGAAGCTTTCTTT CASSVTGLNTEAFF
NA 15 NA TRBJ1-2 TRBV27 TGTGCCAGCAGTTTATCACGTACGGGGGCCAGCTCCGCGTCCTTC CASSLSRTGASSASF
NA 16 NA TRBJ2-7 TRBV7-9 TGTGCCAGCAGCCCCCACGAGGTTCCGCGGCTGAGTGAGCAGTACTTC CASSPHEVPRLSEQYF
TRBD2 19 NA TRBJ2-3 TRBV20-1 TGCAGTGCTAGAGCCCTGAGGGGTCTAGCGGTCGGGGTTCGAGATACGCAGTATTTT CSARALRGLAVGVRDTQYF
TRBD2 18 few TRBJ2-3 TRBV2 TGTGCCAGCAGTGAAAGGGCCCTGGCGGGGGGGCCCCCAGATACGCAGTATTTT CASSERALAGGPPDTQYF
TRBD1 16 many TRBJ1-3 TRBV13 TGTGCCAGCAGCCTGGGCAGGGGGCCTACTGGAAACACCATATATTTT CASSLGRGPTGNTIYF
NA 15 many TRBJ2-1 TRBV10-3 TGTGCCATCAGTGAGGGGCTCGTGGGCTACAATGAGCAGTTCTTC CAISEGLVGYNEQFF
NA 13 many TRBJ1-4 TRBV4-1 TGCGCCAGCAGCCAAGTCGTTAATGAAAAACTGTTTTTT CASSQVVNEKLFF
NA 12 many TRBJ1-2 TRBV29-1 TGCAGCGTGTCGACACCTCTGGGCGGCTACACCTTC CSVSTPLGGYTF
NA 16 many TRBJ2-3 TRBV7-6 TGTGCCAGCAGCCCCGGGGTAGGGGGGGCCGGAGATACGCAGTATTTT CASSPGVGGAGDTQYF
TRBD1 15 medium-sized TRBJ1-2 TRBV9 TGTGCCAGCAGCGTAGGGGCCGGGACAGGGGATGGCTACACCTTC CASSVGAGTGDGYTF
TRBD2 17 many TRBJ2-1 TRBV23-1 TGCGCCAGCACTCAATCGCGGACTAGCGGATATTACAATGAGCAGTTCTTC CASTQSRTSGYYNEQFF
NA 16 NA TRBJ2-1 TRBV11-2 TGTGCCAGCAGCTTTAGAGCCCGGACAGTTGACAATGAGCAGTTCTTC CASSFRARTVDNEQFF
NA 14 many TRBJ1-1 TRBV20-1 TGCAGTGCTAGAGAACAGACAAGGGGAACTGAAGCTTTCTTT CSAREQTRGTEAFF
NA 14 NA TRBJ2-2 TRBV30 TGTGCCTGGAGTGTACTGGAGGGAACCGGGGAGCTGTTTTTT CAWSVLEGTGELFF
TRBD2 14 many TRBJ2-7 TRBV6-2/TRBV6-3 TGTGCCAGCAGTTACCTAGCGGGGGTCTACGAGCAGTACTTC CASSYLAGVYEQYF